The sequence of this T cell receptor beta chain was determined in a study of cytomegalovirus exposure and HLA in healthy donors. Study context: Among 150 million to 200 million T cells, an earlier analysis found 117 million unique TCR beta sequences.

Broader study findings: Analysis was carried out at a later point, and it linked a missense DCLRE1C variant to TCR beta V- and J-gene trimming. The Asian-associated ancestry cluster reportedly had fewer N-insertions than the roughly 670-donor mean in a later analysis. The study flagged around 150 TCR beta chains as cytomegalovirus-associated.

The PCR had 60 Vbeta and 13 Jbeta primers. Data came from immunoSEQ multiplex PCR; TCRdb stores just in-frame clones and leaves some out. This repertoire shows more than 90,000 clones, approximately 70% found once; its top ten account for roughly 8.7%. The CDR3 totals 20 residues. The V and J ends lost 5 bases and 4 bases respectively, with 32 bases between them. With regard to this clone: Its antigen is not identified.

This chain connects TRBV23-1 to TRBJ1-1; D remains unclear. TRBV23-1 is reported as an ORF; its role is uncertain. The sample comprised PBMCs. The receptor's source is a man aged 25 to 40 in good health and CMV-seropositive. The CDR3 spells CASSCSNQETLKAISTEAFF. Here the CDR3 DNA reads TGCGCCAGCAGTTGTTCGAATCAGGAAACCCTGAAGGCCATAAGCACTGAAGCTTTCTTT.